The following is a TCR beta chain sequence with its context. The length of the CDR3 is 17 residues. Trimming cost V 5 bases and J 1 base; bases outside gene matches: 9. Germline V gene lookup returns CDR1 SEHNR and CDR2 FQNEAQ (reference sequence). The source of the sample is a study of blood T cell repertoires in COVID-19. Study in general: Samples came from the United States, Italy and Spain, spanning acute and convalescent COVID-19. PBMCs, B-cell-depleted T cells, or T cells provided the cDNA or gDNA that made up the material.

As processed by the authors: Reference gene primer amplification yielded estimated nucleated cell counts. The data were produced by immunoSEQ multiplex PCR, yet TCRdb's version contains in-frame clones alone and is incomplete. V, J and clone size derive from that table, while D and trimming were established from the DNA sequence. The data hold 200,000 to 300,000 clones, with about 80% observed a single time. This sequence joins TRBV7-9 and TRBJ2-1; 9 bases match TRBD1. The clonotype was recovered from a human donor in a cohort sampled during active COVID-19. The specimen was peripheral blood. The CDR3 sequence: CASSISDRGRSYNEQFF. DNA of the CDR3: TGTGCCAGCAGCATATCGGACAGGGGAAGGTCCTACAATGAGCAGTTCTTC.